This TCR beta chain was captured in a study of shared clonotypes between healthy human individuals. Study information: Researchers assigned three CD4 naive, three CD4 memory, two CD8 naive and one CD8 memory plate to each donor. Study observations and caveats: Non-shared clonotypes had lower generation probabilities than clonotypes shared by all four sorted-subset donors.

Note on this clone: What it recognizes is unknown.

In the sorted-subset replicate PCRs, approximately 200 ng DNA, roughly 29,000 T cell genomes, was used. The repertoire was sequenced with immunoSEQ multiplex PCR; TCRdb's copy has only in-frame clones and lacks some. The sample has nearly 750,000 clones; roughly 72% are singletons. The sequence was obtained from a woman in her 30s in good health. The sample consisted of memory CD4+ T cells sorted from blood. Subset of the sample: CD45RA-negative fraction.

The DNA for the CDR3 is TGTGCCAGTAGTCTTACGGGACTTTTGGATACGCAGTATTTT. Residues: CASSLTGLLDTQYF. The rearrangement joins TRBV19 to TRBJ2-3, with D possibly matching TRBD2 (6 bases). This CDR3 comprises 14 residues. The germline V gene encodes CDR1 LNHDA and CDR2 SQIVND (reference sequence). The V gene lost 5 bases and the J gene lost 6 bases, with 15 bases spanning the gap.